This entry describes one T cell receptor beta chain. No antigen is known for it. The sample is drawn from a study of blood T cells in healthy people across ages. Study-level results: Higher diversity, along with more naive CD4+ cells, distinguished long-lived donors from aged donors. A roughly linear age-dependent decrease characterized TCR beta diversity per million T cells. No conclusive comparison of naive versus antigen-experienced cells was possible with unsorted PBMCs.

A second PCR of 7 to 11 cycles used a sample-barcoded 5' primer and a J-beta primer mix. TCRdb re-derived calls from the 5' RACE reads in MiXCR, one entry per CDR3 protein. Of about a million distinct CDR3 sequences in the sample, 40% to 60% are singletons; the top ten hold roughly 12%. V was pared by 1 base and J by 0 bases, with 8 bases between. The CDR3 totals 15 residues. CDR1 and CDR2 (germline): LNHNV, YYDKDF (reference sequence). The sequencing sample was made of blood. The receptor's source is a man aged 25 to 40 in good health. The V and J genes are TRBV15 and TRBJ2-3, with no clear D. This CDR3 is CATSRGIASTDTQYF. Written as DNA, the CDR3 is TGTGCCACCAGCAGAGGCATCGCCAGCACAGATACGCAGTATTTT. The full variable domain, with the rest looked up from reference TRBV15 and TRBJ2-3, is DAMVIQNPRYQVTQFGKPVTLSCSQTLNHNVMYWYQQKSSQAPKLLFHYYDKDFNNEADTPDNFQSRRPNTSFCFLDIRSPGLGDTAMYLCATSRGIASTDTQYFGPGTRLTVL.